Listed below are T cell receptor beta chains from one sample, sequenced in a study of T cells expressing NK-cell markers. TCRdb re-called the 5' RACE reads, yielding one record per CDR3 amino acid sequence without DNA. There are 350,000 to 450,000 distinct CDR3 sequences in the sample, with roughly 5.5% held by the top ten. Sequencing used blood T cells: a sorted CD56 or NKG2C T cell subset, CD4+ or CD8+ T cells, or bulk PBMC T cells (not recorded which). The receptors originated from a man aged 18-69 years in good health. The CDR3 runs from the conserved cysteine through the conserved F or W. The order of the fields is J gene, V gene, CDR3 protein.

J: TRBJ2-7
V: TRBV21-1
CDR3: CASSIGGLGLAIYEQYF

J: TRBJ1-2
V: TRBV18
CDR3: CASSPSRTEINYGYTF

J: TRBJ2-5
V: TRBV7-9
CDR3: CASSQGLAGADETQYF

J: TRBJ2-7
V: TRBV5-1
CDR3: CASSLKLAGVGLEQYF

J: TRBJ2-1
V: TRBV6-2/TRBV6-3
CDR3: CASSYRRGYNEQFF

J: TRBJ1-4
V: TRBV19
CDR3: CASSIHRATNEKLFF

J: TRBJ2-7
V: TRBV5-1
CDR3: CASSFDPGLALQQYF

J: TRBJ2-3
V: TRBV6-6
CDR3: CASSRMVPDTQYF

J: TRBJ2-1
V: TRBV7-9
CDR3: CASSLLGQSYNEQFF

J: TRBJ1-1
V: TRBV5-1
CDR3: CASSPWSLHRGNTEAFF

J: TRBJ2-1
V: TRBV18
CDR3: CASSPNPPQQFF

J: TRBJ1-5
V: TRBV27
CDR3: CASSVGTGPSNQPQHF

J: TRBJ2-2
V: TRBV11-2
CDR3: CASSLEGYSGGAGELFF

J: TRBJ2-3
V: TRBV5-8
CDR3: CASSPGVGTQYF

J: TRBJ2-5
V: TRBV14
CDR3: CASSQIGVATQYF

J: TRBJ2-5
V: TRBV7-3
CDR3: CASSLGAEVETQYF

J: TRBJ2-2
V: TRBV11-2
CDR3: CASSLVGGGRAGELFF

J: TRBJ2-1
V: TRBV6-1
CDR3: CASGPGEIYNEQFF

J: TRBJ2-7
V: TRBV15
CDR3: CATSRDLGGSYEQYF

J: TRBJ2-1
V: TRBV12-3/TRBV12-4
CDR3: CASIRTRTSSYNEQFF

J: TRBJ1-2
V: TRBV28
CDR3: CASSSPVGGGYTF

J: TRBJ2-5
V: TRBV7-2
CDR3: CASSRLWETQYF

J: TRBJ1-6
V: TRBV5-6
CDR3: CASTPRGQTTNSPLHF

J: TRBJ2-3
V: TRBV18
CDR3: CASSPDRGLVTDTQYF

J: TRBJ1-1
V: TRBV7-8
CDR3: CASSLGNYWRNTEAFF

J: TRBJ2-5
V: TRBV13
CDR3: CASSVRPEETQYF

J: TRBJ2-3
V: TRBV5-4
CDR3: CASREWTSGRTDTQYF

J: TRBJ2-1
V: TRBV4-1
CDR3: CASSFLWDGNNEQFF

J: TRBJ2-2
V: TRBV5-1
CDR3: CASSLRTSGVPGELFF

J: TRBJ2-7
V: TRBV24-1
CDR3: CATSDSPRPASYEQYF

J: TRBJ2-7
V: TRBV20-1
CDR3: CSATGRGHYEQYF

J: TRBJ1-1
V: TRBV10-3
CDR3: CAISDRENTEAFF

J: TRBJ2-7
V: TRBV14
CDR3: CASSPGLAESREQYF

J: TRBJ1-5
V: TRBV6-5
CDR3: CASSSRTGDGQPQHF

J: TRBJ1-2
V: TRBV20-1
CDR3: CSADDRERAYGYTF

J: TRBJ2-3
V: TRBV18
CDR3: CASSPGGGTDTQYF

J: TRBJ2-1
V: TRBV9
CDR3: CASSVALAALSYNEQFF

J: TRBJ2-5
V: TRBV5-1
CDR3: CASRSSGSQETQYF

J: TRBJ2-7
V: TRBV14
CDR3: CASSPTLGQGEYEQYF

J: TRBJ1-6
V: TRBV7-2
CDR3: CASSGRTGENSPLHF

J: TRBJ2-7
V: TRBV5-5
CDR3: CASSLGTGTGGVEQYF

J: TRBJ1-2
V: TRBV12-3/TRBV12-4
CDR3: CASSFGGQGRSTF

J: TRBJ2-3
V: TRBV12-3/TRBV12-4
CDR3: CASSRPGLAGGPLRTDTQYF

J: TRBJ1-1
V: TRBV3-1
CDR3: CASTGQGTTEAFF

J: TRBJ1-1
V: TRBV29-1
CDR3: CSVQQVYRSTEAFF

J: TRBJ1-3
V: TRBV18
CDR3: CASSPPVGAIYF

J: TRBJ2-3
V: TRBV20-1
CDR3: CSGEGELDTQYF

J: TRBJ2-3
V: TRBV12-3/TRBV12-4
CDR3: CASCLSGARTDTQYF

J: TRBJ1-3
V: TRBV5-1
CDR3: CASSSTVGPAGNTIYF

J: TRBJ2-7
V: TRBV5-1
CDR3: CASSLTAAQAEQYF

J: TRBJ2-3
V: TRBV27
CDR3: CASSPMLSWGTSGGTDTQYF

J: TRBJ1-1
V: TRBV2
CDR3: CASNPDTHLTEAFF

J: TRBJ2-6
V: TRBV7-9
CDR3: CASSPARTGANVLTF

J: TRBJ2-7
V: TRBV7-2
CDR3: CASSAGRSYEQYF

J: TRBJ2-3
V: TRBV7-8
CDR3: CASSRRTGGSTDTQYF

J: TRBJ1-5
V: TRBV30
CDR3: CALNPGQGRNQPQHF

J: TRBJ2-1
V: TRBV19
CDR3: CASSPSQPGGRYNEQFF